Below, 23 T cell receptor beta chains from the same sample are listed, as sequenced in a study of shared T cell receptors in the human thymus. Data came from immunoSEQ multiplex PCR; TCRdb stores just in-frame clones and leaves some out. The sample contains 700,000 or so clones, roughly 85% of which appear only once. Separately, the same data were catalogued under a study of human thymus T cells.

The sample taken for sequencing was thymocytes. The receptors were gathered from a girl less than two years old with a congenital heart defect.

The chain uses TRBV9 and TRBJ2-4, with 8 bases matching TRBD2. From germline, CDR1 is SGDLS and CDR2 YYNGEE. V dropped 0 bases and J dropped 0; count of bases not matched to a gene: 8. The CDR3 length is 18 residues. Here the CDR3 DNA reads TGTGCCAGCAGCGTAGAGGCGGGGGGCCTACTAGCCAAAAACATTCAGTACTTC. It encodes CASSVEAGGLLAKNIQYF.

CDR3 sequence reads: CASSLGQGQSYTF. The CDR3 DNA reads TGTGCCAGCAGCTTGGGTCAGGGGCAGAGCTACACCTTC. This chain uses TRBV5-6 with TRBJ1-2; TRBD1 might be the D (6 bases). The CDR3 runs to 13 residues. V lost 0 bases to trimming and J lost 9 bases, with 12 bases between them. Per germline, CDR1 SGHDT and CDR2 YYEEEE.

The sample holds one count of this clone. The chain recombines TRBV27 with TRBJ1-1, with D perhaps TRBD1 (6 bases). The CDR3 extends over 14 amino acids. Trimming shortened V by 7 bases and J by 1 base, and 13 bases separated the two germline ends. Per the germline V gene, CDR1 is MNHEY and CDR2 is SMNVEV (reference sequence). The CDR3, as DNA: TGTGCCAGCAAAGGGGGGGGTAAGAACACTGAAGCTTTCTTT. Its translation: CASKGGGKNTEAFF.

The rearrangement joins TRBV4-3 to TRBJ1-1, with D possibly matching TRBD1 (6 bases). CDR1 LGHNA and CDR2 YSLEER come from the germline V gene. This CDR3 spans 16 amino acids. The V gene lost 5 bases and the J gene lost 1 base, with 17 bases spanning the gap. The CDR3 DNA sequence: TGCGCCAGCAGCACTACCTCATCGGACAGGAACACTGAAGCTTTCTTT. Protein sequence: CASSTTSSDRNTEAFF.

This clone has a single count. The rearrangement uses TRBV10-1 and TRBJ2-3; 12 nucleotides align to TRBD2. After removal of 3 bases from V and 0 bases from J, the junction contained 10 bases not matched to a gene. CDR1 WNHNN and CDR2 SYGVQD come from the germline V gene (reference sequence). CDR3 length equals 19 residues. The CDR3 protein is CASSELPSGGDSSTDTQYF. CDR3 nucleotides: TGCGCCAGCAGTGAACTCCCTAGCGGGGGGGATTCTAGCACAGATACGCAGTATTTT.

DNA of the CDR3: TGTGCCAGCAGTGAGGACAGGGCGAGCACTGAAGCTTTCTTT. Encoded protein: CASSEDRASTEAFF. The chain carries TRBV6-1 and TRBJ1-1, with 8 bases that match TRBD1. The V segment lost 3 bases and the J segment 4 bases; nucleotides outside the gene matches: 4. The CDR3 length is 14 residues. CDR1 and CDR2 (germline): MNHNS, SASEGT.

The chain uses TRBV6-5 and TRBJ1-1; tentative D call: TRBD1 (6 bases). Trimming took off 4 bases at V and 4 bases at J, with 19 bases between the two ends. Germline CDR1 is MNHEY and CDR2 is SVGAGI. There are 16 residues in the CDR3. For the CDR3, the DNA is TGTGCCAGCAGTTCCTGGCAGGGGCTGTTTGGCACTGAAGCTTTCTTT. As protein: CASSSWQGLFGTEAFF.

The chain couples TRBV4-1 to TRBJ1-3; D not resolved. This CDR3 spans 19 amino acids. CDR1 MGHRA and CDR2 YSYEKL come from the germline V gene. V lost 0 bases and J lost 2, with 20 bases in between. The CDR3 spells CASSQDPSLGERTGNTIYF. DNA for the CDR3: TGCGCCAGCAGCCAAGACCCCTCTCTCGGGGAGAGGACTGGAAACACCATATATTTT.

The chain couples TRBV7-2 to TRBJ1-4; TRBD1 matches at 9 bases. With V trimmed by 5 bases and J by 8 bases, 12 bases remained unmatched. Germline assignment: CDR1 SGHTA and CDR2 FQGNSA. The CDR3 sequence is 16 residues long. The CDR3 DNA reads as TGTGCCAGCAGCCCACGAGGGGGGACAGGGACAGAAAAACTGTTTTTT. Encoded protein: CASSPRGGTGTEKLFF.

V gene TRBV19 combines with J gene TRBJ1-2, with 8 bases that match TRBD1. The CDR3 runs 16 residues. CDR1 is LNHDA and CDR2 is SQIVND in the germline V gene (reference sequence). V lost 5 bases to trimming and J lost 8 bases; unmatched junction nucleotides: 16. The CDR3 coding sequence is TGTGCCAGTAGTGACACCCCAGGGGGCGTCTTGTTGGGCTACACCTTC. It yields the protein CASSDTPGGVLLGYTF.

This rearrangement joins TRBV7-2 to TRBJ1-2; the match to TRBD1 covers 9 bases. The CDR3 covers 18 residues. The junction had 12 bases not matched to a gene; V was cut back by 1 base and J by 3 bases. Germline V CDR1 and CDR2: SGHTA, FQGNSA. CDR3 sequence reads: CASSLGETGTGIDYGYTF. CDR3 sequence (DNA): TGTGCCAGCAGCTTAGGGGAGACCGGGACAGGGATTGACTATGGCTACACCTTC.

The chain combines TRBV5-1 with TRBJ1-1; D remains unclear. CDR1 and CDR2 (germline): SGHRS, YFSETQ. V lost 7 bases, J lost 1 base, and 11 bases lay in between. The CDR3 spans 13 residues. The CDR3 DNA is TGCGCCAGCTCTATGCGATGGAACACTGAAGCTTTCTTT. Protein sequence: CASSMRWNTEAFF.

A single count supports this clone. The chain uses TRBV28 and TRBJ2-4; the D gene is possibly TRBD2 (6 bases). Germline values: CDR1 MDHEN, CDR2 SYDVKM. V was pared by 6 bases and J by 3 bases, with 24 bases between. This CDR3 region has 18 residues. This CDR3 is CASSPKRFPTRLKNIQYF. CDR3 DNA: TGTGCCAGCAGCCCCAAGAGGTTTCCGACTAGACTCAAAAACATTCAGTACTTC. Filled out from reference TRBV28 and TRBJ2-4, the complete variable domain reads DVKVTQSSRYLVKRTGEKVFLECVQDMDHENMFWYRQDPGLGLRLIYFSYDVKMKEKGDIPEGYSVSREKKERFSLILESASTNQTSMYLCASSPKRFPTRLKNIQYFGAGTRLSVL.

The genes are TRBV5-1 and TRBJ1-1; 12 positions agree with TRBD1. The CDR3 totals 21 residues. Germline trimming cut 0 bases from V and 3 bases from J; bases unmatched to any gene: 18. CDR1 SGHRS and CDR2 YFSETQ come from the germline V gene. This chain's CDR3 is CASSLVQSSGTGGAEDTEAFF. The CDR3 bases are TGCGCCAGCAGCTTGGTTCAATCGTCTGGGACAGGGGGCGCGGAGGACACTGAAGCTTTCTTT.

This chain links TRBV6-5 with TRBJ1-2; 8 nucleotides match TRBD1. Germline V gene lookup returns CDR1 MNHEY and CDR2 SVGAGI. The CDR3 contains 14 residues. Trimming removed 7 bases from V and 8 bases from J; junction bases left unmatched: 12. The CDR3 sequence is CASTTQGAARGYTF. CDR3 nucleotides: TGTGCCAGCACAACCCAGGGGGCAGCTCGGGGCTACACCTTC.

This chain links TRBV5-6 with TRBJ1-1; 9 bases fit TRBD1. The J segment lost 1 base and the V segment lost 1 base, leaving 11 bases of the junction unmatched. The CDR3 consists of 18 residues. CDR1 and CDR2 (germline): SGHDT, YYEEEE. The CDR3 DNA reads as TGTGCCAGCAGCTTGTGCCGAGACAGGGGGTGGGGGAACACTGAAGCTTTCTTT. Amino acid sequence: CASSLCRDRGWGNTEAFF.

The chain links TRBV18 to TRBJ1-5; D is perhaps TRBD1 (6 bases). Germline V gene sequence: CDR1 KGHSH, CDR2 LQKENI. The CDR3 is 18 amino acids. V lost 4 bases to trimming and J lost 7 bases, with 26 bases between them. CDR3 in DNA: TGTGCCAGCTCACAGACGGGACACCCTTTCGGCCTTGAGCAGCCCCAGCATTTT. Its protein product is CASSQTGHPFGLEQPQHF.

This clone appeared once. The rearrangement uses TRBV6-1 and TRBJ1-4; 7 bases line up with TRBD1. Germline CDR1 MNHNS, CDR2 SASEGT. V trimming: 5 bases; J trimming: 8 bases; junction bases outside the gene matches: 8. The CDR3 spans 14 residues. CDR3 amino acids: CASSRSGQREKLFF. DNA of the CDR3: TGTGCCAGCAGTAGGTCGGGACAGCGGGAAAAACTGTTTTTT.

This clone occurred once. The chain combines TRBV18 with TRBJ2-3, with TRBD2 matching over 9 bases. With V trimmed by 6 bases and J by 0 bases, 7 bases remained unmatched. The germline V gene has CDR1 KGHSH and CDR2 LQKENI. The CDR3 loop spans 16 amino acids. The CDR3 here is CASSLLAGHSTDTQYF. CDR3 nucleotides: TGTGCCAGCTCTCTTCTAGCGGGGCATAGCACAGATACGCAGTATTTT. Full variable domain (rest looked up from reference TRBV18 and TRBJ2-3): NAGVMQNPRHLVRRRGQEARLRCSPMKGHSHVYWYRQLPEEGLKFMVYLQKENIIDESGMPKERFSAEFPKEGPSILRIQQVVRGDSAAYFCASSLLAGHSTDTQYFGPGTRLTVL.

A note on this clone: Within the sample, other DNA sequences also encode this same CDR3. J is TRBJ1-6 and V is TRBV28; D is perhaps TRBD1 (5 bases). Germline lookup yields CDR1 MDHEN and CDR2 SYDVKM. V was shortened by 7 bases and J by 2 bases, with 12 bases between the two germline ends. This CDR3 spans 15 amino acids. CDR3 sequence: CASTLGGTYNSPLHF. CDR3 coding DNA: TGTGCCAGCACACTTGGGGGGACCTATAATTCACCCCTCCACTTT.

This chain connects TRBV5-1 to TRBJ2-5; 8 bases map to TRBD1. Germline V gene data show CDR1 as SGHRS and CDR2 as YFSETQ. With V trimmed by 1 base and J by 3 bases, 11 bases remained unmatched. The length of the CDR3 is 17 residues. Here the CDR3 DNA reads TGCGCCAGCAGCTTGCTTCCGACGACAGGGGAAGAAGAGACCCAGTACTTC. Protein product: CASSLLPTTGEEETQYF.

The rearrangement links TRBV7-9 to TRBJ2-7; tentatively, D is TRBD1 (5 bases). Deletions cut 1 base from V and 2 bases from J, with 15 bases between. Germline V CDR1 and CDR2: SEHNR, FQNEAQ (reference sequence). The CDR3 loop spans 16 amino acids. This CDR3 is CASSLEVGETPYEQYF. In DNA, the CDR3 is TGTGCCAGCAGCTTAGAAGTAGGGGAAACCCCCTACGAGCAGTACTTC.

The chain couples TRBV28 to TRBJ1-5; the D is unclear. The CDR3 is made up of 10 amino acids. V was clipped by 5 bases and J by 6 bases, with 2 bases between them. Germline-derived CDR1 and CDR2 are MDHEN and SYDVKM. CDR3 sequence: CASSRQPQHF. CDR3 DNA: TGTGCCAGCAGTCGTCAGCCCCAGCATTTT.